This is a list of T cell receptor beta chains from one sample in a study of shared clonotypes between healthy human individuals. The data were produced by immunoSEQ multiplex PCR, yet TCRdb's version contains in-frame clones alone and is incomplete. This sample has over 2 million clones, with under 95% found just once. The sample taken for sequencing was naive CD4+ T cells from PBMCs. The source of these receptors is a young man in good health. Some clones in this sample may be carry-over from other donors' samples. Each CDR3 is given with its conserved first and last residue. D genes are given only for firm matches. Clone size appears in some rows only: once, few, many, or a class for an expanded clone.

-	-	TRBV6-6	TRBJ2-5	CASSWGGNQETQYF	TGTGCCAGCAGTTGGGGCGGAAACCAAGAGACCCAGTACTTC
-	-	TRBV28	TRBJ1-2	CASSSSWGLKGGYTF	TGTGCCAGCAGCTCCAGCTGGGGGCTAAAAGGGGGCTACACCTTC
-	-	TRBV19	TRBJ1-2	CASSLGGPYYGYTF	TGTGCCAGTAGTCTGGGAGGGCCCTATTATGGCTACACCTTC
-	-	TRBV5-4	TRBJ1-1	CASSLFAQGDTEAFF	TGTGCCAGCAGCTTGTTTGCACAGGGTGATACTGAAGCTTTCTTT
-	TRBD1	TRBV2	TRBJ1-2	CASRGDSNYGYTF	TGTGCCAGCAGGGGGGACAGTAACTATGGCTACACCTTC
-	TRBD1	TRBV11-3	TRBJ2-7	CASSSRDSRDEQYF	TGTGCCAGCAGCTCCAGGGACAGCAGGGACGAGCAGTACTTC
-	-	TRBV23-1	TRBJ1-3	CASSPVSIISGNTIYF	TGCGCCAGCAGTCCCGTCAGTATCATCTCTGGAAACACCATATATTTT
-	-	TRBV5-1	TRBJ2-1	CASSLVPGNEQFF	TGCGCCAGCAGCTTGGTTCCCGGGAATGAGCAGTTCTTC
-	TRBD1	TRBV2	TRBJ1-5	CASSGPGGDQPQHF	TGTGCCAGCAGTGGGCCAGGGGGCGATCAGCCCCAGCATTTT
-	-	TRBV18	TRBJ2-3	CASSRQFGGTDTQYF	TGTGCCAGCTCACGCCAGTTTGGAGGCACAGATACGCAGTATTTT
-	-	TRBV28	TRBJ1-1	CASSYPPQGNTEAFF	TGTGCCAGCAGTTACCCACCCCAGGGAAACACTGAAGCTTTCTTT
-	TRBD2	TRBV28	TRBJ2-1	CASKELAGFFNEQFF	TGTGCCAGCAAGGAACTAGCGGGATTCTTCAATGAGCAGTTCTTC
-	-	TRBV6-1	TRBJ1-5	CASSAVSQPQHF	TGTGCCAGCAGTGCGGTGAGTCAGCCCCAGCATTTT
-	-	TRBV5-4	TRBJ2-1	CASSLAPEPTYNEQFF	TGTGCCAGCAGCTTGGCACCCGAACCTACTTACAATGAGCAGTTCTTC
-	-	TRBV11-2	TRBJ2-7	CASSSRFLGLSYEQYF	TGTGCCAGCAGCTCCCGATTCTTGGGACTGTCCTACGAGCAGTACTTC
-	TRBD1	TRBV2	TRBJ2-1	CASSRQGSYNEQFF	TGTGCCAGCTCACGACAGGGGTCCTACAATGAGCAGTTCTTC
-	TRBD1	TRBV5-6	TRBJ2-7	CASSLGGTGGEQYF	TGTGCCAGCAGCTTGGGCGGGACAGGGGGCGAGCAGTACTTC
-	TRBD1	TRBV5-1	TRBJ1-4	CASSPRTGDEKLFF	TGCGCCAGCAGCCCTCGGACAGGGGACGAAAAACTGTTTTTT
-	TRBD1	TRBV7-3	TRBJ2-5	CASNQGEGETQYF	TGTGCCAGCAATCAGGGGGAAGGGGAGACCCAGTACTTC
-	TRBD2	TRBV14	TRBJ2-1	CASSPARLAGSYNEQFF	TGTGCCAGCAGCCCCGCCCGACTAGCGGGATCCTACAATGAGCAGTTCTTC
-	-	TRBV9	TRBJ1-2	CASSVGVPRTGYTF	TGTGCCAGCAGCGTAGGGGTGCCCCGGACTGGCTACACCTTC
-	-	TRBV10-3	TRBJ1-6	CAISGDNSPLHF	TGTGCCATCAGTGGGGATAATTCACCCCTCCACTTT
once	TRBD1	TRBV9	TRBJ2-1	CASSVQGVGDEQFF	TGTGCCAGCAGCGTTCAGGGGGTCGGCGATGAGCAGTTCTTC
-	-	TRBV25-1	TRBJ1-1	CASAPRQVPEAFF	TGTGCCAGCGCTCCCCGACAGGTCCCTGAAGCTTTCTTT
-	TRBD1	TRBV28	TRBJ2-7	CASSIDRDYEQYF	TGTGCCAGCAGTATTGACAGGGACTACGAGCAGTACTTC
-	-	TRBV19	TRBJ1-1	CASSISLKTLNTEAFF	TGTGCCAGTAGTATAAGCCTGAAGACCCTAAACACTGAAGCTTTCTTT
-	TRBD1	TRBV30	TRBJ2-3	CAWSVLGTGTDTQYF	TGTGCCTGGAGTGTACTTGGGACAGGCACAGATACGCAGTATTTT
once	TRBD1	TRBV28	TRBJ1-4	CASSLSTGVKEKLFF	TGTGCCAGCAGTCTATCAACAGGGGTTAAGGAAAAACTGTTTTTT
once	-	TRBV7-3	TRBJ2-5	CASSRTGTEETQYF	TGTGCCAGCAGCCGAACCGGGACGGAAGAGACCCAGTACTTC
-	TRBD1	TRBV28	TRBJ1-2	CASSWGTGGGFLYGYTF	TGTGCCAGCAGTTGGGGAACAGGGGGGGGCTTCCTCTATGGCTACACCTTC
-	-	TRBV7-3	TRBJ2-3	CASSRNGKDTQYF	TGTGCCAGCAGCCGTAACGGGAAAGATACGCAGTATTTT
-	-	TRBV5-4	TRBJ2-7	CASSLGTPVPREQYF	TGTGCCAGCAGCTTAGGGACACCCGTCCCGAGGGAGCAGTACTTC
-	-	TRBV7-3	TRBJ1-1	CASSSNPGTEAFF	TGTGCCAGCAGCTCTAATCCGGGGACTGAAGCTTTCTTT
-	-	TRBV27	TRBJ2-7	CASSISGYEQYF	TGTGCCAGCAGTATTAGTGGGTACGAGCAGTACTTC
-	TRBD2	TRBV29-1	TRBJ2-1	CSVVAGFAYNEQFF	TGCAGCGTTGTAGCGGGGTTTGCCTACAATGAGCAGTTCTTC
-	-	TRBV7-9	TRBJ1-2	CASSLANRNNYGYTF	TGTGCCAGCAGCTTAGCCAACCGGAATAACTATGGCTACACCTTC
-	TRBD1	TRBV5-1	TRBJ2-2	CASSLDAGGTGELFF	TGCGCCAGCAGCTTGGATGCAGGGGGCACCGGGGAGCTGTTTTTT
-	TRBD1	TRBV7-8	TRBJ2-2	CATTGGGTGELFF	TGTGCCACCACAGGGGGTGGAACCGGGGAGCTGTTTTTT
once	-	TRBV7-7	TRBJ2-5	CASSLAPAGWSQETQYF	TGTGCCAGCAGCTTAGCGCCTGCAGGGTGGAGCCAAGAGACCCAGTACTTC
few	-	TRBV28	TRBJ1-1	CATGSYSEAFF	TGTGCTACAGGGAGCTACTCTGAAGCTTTCTTT
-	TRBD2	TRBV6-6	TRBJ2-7	CASSRVRLAGYEQYF	TGTGCCAGCAGTCGAGTGCGACTAGCAGGGTACGAGCAGTACTTC
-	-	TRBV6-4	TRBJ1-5	CASSATAGVYQPQHF	TGTGCCAGCAGCGCGACAGCGGGAGTATATCAGCCCCAGCATTTT
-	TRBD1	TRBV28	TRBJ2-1	CASSPGQGVYNEQFF	TGTGCCAGCAGTCCAGGACAGGGGGTATACAATGAGCAGTTCTTC